Listed below are T cell receptor beta chains from one sample, sequenced in a study of CD8 T cells in Susac syndrome. One entry per CDR3 protein, called by TCRdb with MiXCR from the immunoSEQ multiplex PCR reads. The sample carries more than 200,000 distinct CDR3 sequences, 93% recorded once. Sequencing was done on a sample of CD4+ T cells from PBMCs. Source of these receptors: a human donor with multiple sclerosis. The CDR3 runs from the conserved cysteine through the conserved F or W. The order of the fields is clone size, J gene, V gene, D gene, CDR3 protein, CDR3 DNA. A D gene is named only where the DNA matches it firmly. Some rows have no size entry. The others give once, few or many, or a class for an expanded clone.

size: once; J: TRBJ2-1; V: TRBV7-2; D: .; CDR3: CARETLPYNEQFF; DNA: TGTGCCAGGGAAACGCTGCCATACAATGAGCAGTTCTTC
size: .; J: TRBJ1-5; V: TRBV29-1; D: .; CDR3: CSVAGVGNQPQHF; DNA: TGCAGCGTCGCAGGGGTGGGCAATCAGCCCCAGCATTTT
size: .; J: TRBJ1-1; V: TRBV3-1; D: .; CDR3: CASSLKVGETEAFF; DNA: TGTGCCAGCAGCCTCAAGGTCGGGGAAACTGAAGCTTTCTTT
size: .; J: TRBJ2-2; V: TRBV19; D: .; CDR3: CASSSPQRLNTGELFF; DNA: TGTGCCAGTAGTAGCCCCCAGAGACTCAACACCGGGGAGCTGTTTTTT
size: once; J: TRBJ1-1; V: TRBV3-1; D: .; CDR3: CASSQDRVTNTEAFF; DNA: TGTGCCAGCAGCCAAGATAGGGTAACGAACACTGAAGCTTTCTTT
size: .; J: TRBJ1-1; V: TRBV6-2/TRBV6-3; D: .; CDR3: CASSFQVNTDAFF; DNA: TGTGCCAGCAGTTTCCAGGTGAACACTGATGCTTTCTTT
size: .; J: TRBJ1-1; V: TRBV28; D: .; CDR3: CASSLGYIAFF; DNA: TGTGCCAGCAGTTTGGGCTACATAGCTTTCTTT
size: .; J: TRBJ2-1; V: TRBV29-1; D: TRBD2; CDR3: CSAAPGTSGPLGANNEQFF; DNA: TGCAGCGCGGCCCCCGGGACTAGCGGGCCTCTGGGGGCCAACAATGAGCAGTTCTTC
size: once; J: TRBJ2-3; V: TRBV20-1; D: TRBD2; CDR3: CSAPPLGLAGTDTQYF; DNA: TGCAGTGCTCCCCCCCTGGGACTAGCGGGGACAGATACGCAGTATTTT
size: once; J: TRBJ2-5; V: TRBV12-3/TRBV12-4; D: .; CDR3: CASSFSGTGVETQYF; DNA: TGTGCCAGCAGTTTTTCAGGGACGGGAGTAGAGACCCAGTACTTC
size: .; J: TRBJ1-2; V: TRBV3-1; D: .; CDR3: CASSQGRGIGGYTF; DNA: TGTGCCAGCAGCCAAGGCAGGGGAATAGGCGGCTACACCTTC
size: .; J: TRBJ1-5; V: TRBV10-3; D: .; CDR3: CAISPSGAGQPQHF; DNA: TGTGCCATCAGTCCATCAGGGGCGGGCCAGCCCCAGCATTTT
size: .; J: TRBJ2-5; V: TRBV20-1; D: .; CDR3: CSASASSPETQYF; DNA: TGCAGTGCTAGCGCCTCGAGCCCGGAGACCCAGTACTTC
size: .; J: TRBJ1-1; V: TRBV2; D: .; CDR3: CASSEGDLGGTEAFF; DNA: TGTGCCAGCAGTGAAGGGGACCTCGGGGGCACTGAAGCTTTCTTT
size: .; J: TRBJ1-1; V: TRBV7-2; D: .; CDR3: CASSPLRGEAFF; DNA: TGTGCCAGCAGCCCCCTCAGGGGTGAAGCTTTCTTT
size: .; J: TRBJ2-7; V: TRBV5-1; D: TRBD1; CDR3: CASSLGGQGATYEQYF; DNA: TGCGCCAGCAGCTTGGGGGGACAGGGGGCCACCTACGAGCAGTACTTC
size: .; J: TRBJ2-2; V: TRBV3-1; D: .; CDR3: CASSQVRGGPGELFF; DNA: TGTGCCAGCAGCCAAGTACGCGGGGGCCCCGGGGAGCTGTTTTTT
size: .; J: TRBJ2-1; V: TRBV20-1; D: TRBD1; CDR3: CSAPSGTVTNEQFF; DNA: TGCAGTGCTCCCTCCGGGACAGTAACCAATGAGCAGTTCTTC
size: .; J: TRBJ2-7; V: TRBV20-1; D: TRBD2; CDR3: CSAPQGTSGSYEQYF; DNA: TGCAGTGCCCCCCAGGGGACTAGCGGCTCCTACGAGCAGTACTTC
size: .; J: TRBJ2-5; V: TRBV5-1; D: .; CDR3: CASSTGTAGETQYF; DNA: TGCGCCAGCAGCACCGGGACGGCGGGAGAGACCCAGTACTTC
size: .; J: TRBJ2-7; V: TRBV20-1; D: .; CDR3: CSATPPLDTYEQYF; DNA: TGCAGTGCCACCCCCCCACTGGATACCTACGAGCAGTACTTC
size: once; J: TRBJ2-3; V: TRBV7-3; D: TRBD1; CDR3: CASSLAGTGSTDTQYF; DNA: TGTGCCAGCAGCTTAGCCGGGACAGGCAGCACAGATACGCAGTATTTT
size: .; J: TRBJ2-2; V: TRBV19; D: TRBD1; CDR3: CATSLVDRANTGELFF; DNA: TGTGCCACCTCCTTGGTCGACAGGGCGAACACCGGGGAGCTGTTTTTT
size: .; J: TRBJ1-4; V: TRBV12-3/TRBV12-4; D: .; CDR3: CASSPRTAGNEKLFF; DNA: TGTGCCAGCAGTCCTAGGACAGCGGGTAATGAAAAACTGTTTTTT
size: .; J: TRBJ1-4; V: TRBV4-1; D: .; CDR3: CASNPTGTDNEKLFF; DNA: TGCGCCAGTAACCCCACCGGGACCGATAATGAAAAACTGTTTTTT
size: .; J: TRBJ2-7; V: TRBV7-9; D: .; CDR3: CASSLIGGFYEQYF; DNA: TGTGCCAGCAGCTTAATCGGGGGCTTCTACGAGCAGTACTTC
size: .; J: TRBJ1-1; V: TRBV4-1; D: .; CDR3: CASSQLATKGGVPEAFF; DNA: TGCGCCAGCAGCCAACTCGCCACAAAGGGCGGCGTGCCTGAAGCTTTCTTT
size: .; J: TRBJ2-5; V: TRBV7-9; D: .; CDR3: CASSLELAGPQETQYF; DNA: TGTGCCAGCAGCTTAGAACTCGCGGGTCCTCAAGAGACCCAGTACTTC
size: .; J: TRBJ2-1; V: TRBV15; D: TRBD2; CDR3: CATSRSPVSGGSNEQFF; DNA: TGTGCCACCAGCAGATCCCCCGTCTCGGGAGGGTCTAATGAGCAGTTCTTC
size: .; J: TRBJ1-6; V: TRBV9; D: TRBD1; CDR3: CASSRGTGSSSYNSPLHF; DNA: TGTGCCAGCAGCCGAGGGACAGGGTCTAGCTCCTATAATTCACCCCTCCACTTT
size: .; J: TRBJ2-2; V: TRBV2; D: TRBD1; CDR3: CASRTGLTGELFF; DNA: TGTGCCAGCAGGACAGGGCTTACCGGGGAGCTGTTTTTT
size: .; J: TRBJ1-1; V: TRBV11-1; D: TRBD1; CDR3: CASSFEGATEAFF; DNA: TGTGCCAGCAGCTTTGAGGGGGCAACTGAAGCTTTCTTT
size: .; J: TRBJ1-2; V: TRBV7-8; D: .; CDR3: CASSSLGGAVNYGYTF; DNA: TGTGCCAGCAGCTCCCTAGGGGGGGCTGTTAACTATGGCTACACCTTC
size: .; J: TRBJ1-2; V: TRBV28; D: TRBD1; CDR3: CASRAPGGQYFYGYTF; DNA: TGTGCCAGCAGGGCGCCGGGGGGACAGTACTTTTATGGCTACACCTTC
size: .; J: TRBJ2-2; V: TRBV29-1; D: TRBD1; CDR3: CSVDRQGAGELFF; DNA: TGCAGCGTTGACCGACAGGGTGCCGGGGAGCTGTTTTTT
size: .; J: TRBJ1-2; V: TRBV28; D: TRBD1; CDR3: CASSTPPGQNGYTF; DNA: TGTGCCAGCAGTACCCCACCGGGACAGAATGGCTACACCTTC
size: few; J: TRBJ2-4; V: TRBV24-1; D: TRBD1; CDR3: CATSDPGQPGNIQYF; DNA: TGTGCCACCAGTGATCCGGGACAGCCGGGGAACATTCAGTACTTC
size: .; J: TRBJ2-7; V: TRBV2; D: .; CDR3: CASTFWRSYEQYF; DNA: TGTGCCAGCACCTTTTGGCGGAGCTACGAGCAGTACTTC
size: .; J: TRBJ2-7; V: TRBV20-1; D: .; CDR3: CSARTLSGGSYEQYF; DNA: TGCAGTGCTAGAACTTTGTCCGGCGGATCCTACGAGCAGTACTTC
size: .; J: TRBJ1-1; V: TRBV20-1; D: .; CDR3: CSATDSVWDTEAFF; DNA: TGCAGTGCTACAGACAGTGTTTGGGACACTGAAGCTTTCTTT